This section outlines one T cell receptor (beta chain) sequence together with its context. Its antigen is not known. The sample belongs to a study of chemoradiotherapy in HPV16-positive cancers. For the study at large: Candidate HPV-specific T-cell clones and common TCR motifs came from functional assays in a couple of HPV16-positive patients. Whole-study results and caveats: For HPV16-positive patients, expanding HPV-responsive T cells associated with longer recurrence-free survival. The functional HPV-specific definition rests on just two HPV16-positive patients.

Trimming cost V 2 bases and J 5 bases; bases outside gene matches: 14. The length of the CDR3 is 18 residues. The V gene's germline CDR1 is SEHNR and CDR2 FQNEAQ (reference sequence). The assay was immunoSEQ multiplex PCR, and TCRdb's table has in-frame clones only and misses some. Of about 35,000 clones listed, about 90% are singletons. Repertoires were sampled repeatedly during chemoradiotherapy. The sequencing used blood, collected from a patient who underwent chemoradiotherapy. This chain joins TRBV7-9 and TRBJ1-2, with 10 bases identical to TRBD1. This receptor was taken from a human donor with HPV-associated anogenital cancer. The CDR3 is CASSLLGTGDAGHYGYTF. The CDR3 nucleotides read TGTGCCAGCAGCTTACTTGGGACAGGGGACGCGGGTCATTATGGCTACACCTTC. The full variable domain, in which reference TRBV7-9 and TRBJ1-2 provide the parts outside the CDR3, is DTGVSQNPRHKITKRGQNVTFRCDPISEHNRLYWYRQTLGQGPEFLTYFQNEAQLEKSRLLSDRFSAERPKGSFSTLEIQRTEQGDSAMYLCASSLLGTGDAGHYGYTFGSGTRLTVV.